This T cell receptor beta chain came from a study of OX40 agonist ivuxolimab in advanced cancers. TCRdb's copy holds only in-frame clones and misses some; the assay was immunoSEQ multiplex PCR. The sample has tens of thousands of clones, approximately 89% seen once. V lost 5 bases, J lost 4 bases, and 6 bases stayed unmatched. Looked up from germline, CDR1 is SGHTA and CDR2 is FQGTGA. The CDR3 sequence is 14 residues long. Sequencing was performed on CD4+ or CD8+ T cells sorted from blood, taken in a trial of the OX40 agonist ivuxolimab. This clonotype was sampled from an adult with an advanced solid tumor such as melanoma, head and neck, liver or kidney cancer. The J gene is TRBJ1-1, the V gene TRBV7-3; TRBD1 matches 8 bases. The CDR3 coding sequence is TGTGCCAGCAGCCCAGGGGGCGCGGGCACTGAAGCTTTCTTT. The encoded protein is CASSPGGAGTEAFF.